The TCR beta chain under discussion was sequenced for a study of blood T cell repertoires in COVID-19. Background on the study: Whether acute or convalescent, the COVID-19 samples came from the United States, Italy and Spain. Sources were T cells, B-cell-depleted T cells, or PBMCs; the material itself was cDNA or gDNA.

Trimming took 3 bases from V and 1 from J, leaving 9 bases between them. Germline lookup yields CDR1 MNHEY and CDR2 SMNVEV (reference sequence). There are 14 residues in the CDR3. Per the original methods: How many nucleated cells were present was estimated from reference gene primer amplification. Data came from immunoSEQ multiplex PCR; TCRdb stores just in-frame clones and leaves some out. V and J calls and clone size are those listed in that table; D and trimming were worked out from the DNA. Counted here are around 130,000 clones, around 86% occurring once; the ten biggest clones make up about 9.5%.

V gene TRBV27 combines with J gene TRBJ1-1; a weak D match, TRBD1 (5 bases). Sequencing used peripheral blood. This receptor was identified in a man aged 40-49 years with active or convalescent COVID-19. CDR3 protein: CASSFGRANTEAFF. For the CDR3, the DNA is TGTGCCAGCAGTTTCGGCAGGGCGAACACTGAAGCTTTCTTT.